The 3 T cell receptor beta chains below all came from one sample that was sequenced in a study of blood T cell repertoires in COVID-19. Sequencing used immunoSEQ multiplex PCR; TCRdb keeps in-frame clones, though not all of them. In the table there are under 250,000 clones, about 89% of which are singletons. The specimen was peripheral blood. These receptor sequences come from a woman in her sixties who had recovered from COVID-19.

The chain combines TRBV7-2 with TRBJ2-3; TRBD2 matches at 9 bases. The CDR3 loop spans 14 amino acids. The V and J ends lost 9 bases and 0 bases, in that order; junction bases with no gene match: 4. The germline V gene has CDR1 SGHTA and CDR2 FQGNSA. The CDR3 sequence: CASSGGPSTDTQYF. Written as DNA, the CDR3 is TGTGCCAGTAGCGGGGGCCCTAGCACAGATACGCAGTATTTT.

CDR3 residues: CASSAQGTVNQPQHF. The CDR3 coding sequence is TGTGCCAGCAGTGCACAGGGAACCGTCAATCAGCCCCAGCATTTT. The chain is built from TRBV27 and TRBJ1-5; D perhaps matches TRBD1 (6 bases). V gave up 5 bases and J gave up 3 bases, with 14 bases separating them. Germline CDR1 is MNHEY and CDR2 is SMNVEV (reference sequence). CDR3 length: 15 residues.

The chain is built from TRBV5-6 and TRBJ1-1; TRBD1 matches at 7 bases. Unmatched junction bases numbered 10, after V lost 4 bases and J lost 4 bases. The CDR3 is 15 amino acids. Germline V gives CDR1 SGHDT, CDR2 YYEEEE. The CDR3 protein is CASSPAGQRGTEAFF. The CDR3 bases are TGTGCCAGCAGCCCCGCGGGACAGAGGGGCACTGAAGCTTTCTTT.